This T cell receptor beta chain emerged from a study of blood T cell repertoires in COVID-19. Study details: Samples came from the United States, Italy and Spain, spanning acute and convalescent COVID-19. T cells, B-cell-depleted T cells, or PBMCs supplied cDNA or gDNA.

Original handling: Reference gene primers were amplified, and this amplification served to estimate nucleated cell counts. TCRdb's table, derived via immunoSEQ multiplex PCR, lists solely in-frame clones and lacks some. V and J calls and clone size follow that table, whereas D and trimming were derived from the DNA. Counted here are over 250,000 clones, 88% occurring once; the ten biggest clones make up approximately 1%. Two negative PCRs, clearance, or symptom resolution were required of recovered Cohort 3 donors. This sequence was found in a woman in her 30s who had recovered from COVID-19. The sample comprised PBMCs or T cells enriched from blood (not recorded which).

CDR3 region: CASTERGMNTGELFF. DNA for the CDR3: TGTGCCAGCACCGAGCGGGGGATGAACACCGGGGAGCTGTTTTTT. V is TRBV6-5 and J is TRBJ2-2; 8 bases agree with TRBD2. CDR1 and CDR2 (germline): MNHEY, SVGAGI. The CDR3 contains 15 residues. V dropped 7 bases and J dropped 1; count of bases not matched to a gene: 5.